Below are 13 T cell receptor beta chains sequenced from a single sample in a study of blood T cell repertoires in COVID-19 (dated by TCRdb to 2018 to 2020). Libraries were constructed by the immunoSEQ multiplex PCR assay. Imported from immuneACCESS, the table was reduced by TCRdb to in-frame sequences with V and J called. These copies leave out some clones; in studies compared against another copy, an unresolved V gene accounts for under half, and the cause of the remainder is not known. This sample lists 70,000 to 90,000 clones; about 86% were detected once. Together, the top ten hold less than 8.5% of the sample. The sequencing sample was made of peripheral blood. The source of these receptors is a man aged 60 to 69 with acute or convalescent COVID-19.

V gene TRBV6-4 combines with J gene TRBJ2-3, with TRBD2 matching over 10 bases. Germline assignment: CDR1 MRHNA and CDR2 SNTAGT. V was clipped by 6 bases and J by 4 bases; unmatched bases: 7. This CDR3 region has 15 residues. The CDR3 loop is CASSPLAGRSDTQYF. The DNA for the CDR3 is TGTGCCAGCAGCCCACTAGCGGGGCGGTCAGATACGCAGTATTTT.

This chain links TRBV1 with TRBJ2-7; no DNA check was done on the table's D call, TRBD1. TRBV1 is recorded as a pseudogene. CDR3 length equals 12 residues. The CDR3 DNA follows: TGCACCAGCAGCCAGGACAACTACGAGCAGTACTTC. It translates to CTSSQDNYEQYF.

The chain carries TRBV9 and TRBJ1-1, with a weak D call TRBD1 (6 bases). The germline gives CDR1 SGDLS, CDR2 YYNGEE. The CDR3 length is 17 residues. V dropped 0 bases and J dropped 2 bases, with 17 bases sitting between them. The CDR3 nucleotides read TGTGCCAGCAGCGTAGCTCCGGGGGGAGGGGGAAACACTGAAGCTTTCTTT. Translating it yields CASSVAPGGGGNTEAFF.

In its sample, this clone was seen once. The chain employs TRBV6-2 or TRBV6-3 and TRBJ1-1; no firm D call. Germline CDR1 reads MNHEY; CDR2 reads SVGEGT. This CDR3 is built from 14 residues. V lost 2 bases, J lost 0 bases, and 7 bases lay in between. The DNA of the CDR3 is TGTGCCAGCAGTTACACCCCGGTGAACACTGAAGCTTTCTTT. It translates to CASSYTPVNTEAFF.

This clone was seen more than once but under ten times. The chain is built from TRBV25-1 and TRBJ1-1, with 8 bases fitting TRBD1. J was trimmed by 7 bases and V by 1 base; bases with no gene match: 5. CDR1 is MGHDK, CDR2 SYGVNS, per germline. This CDR3 contains 14 residues. CDR3 nucleotides: TGTGCCAGCAGTGAATCAGGGGGCGGGGGTGAAGCTTTCTTT. Protein sequence: CASSESGGGGEAFF.

This clone was detected only once. The chain is built from TRBV5-1 and TRBJ2-2; TRBD2 might be the D (5 bases). The germline V gene encodes CDR1 SGHRS and CDR2 YFSETQ. This CDR3 is 14 amino acids long. V lost 3 bases and J 6 bases, leaving 12 bases between the germline ends. The CDR3 region has the DNA TGCGCCAGCAGCTGGGGAGTGGGTGCCGGGGAGCTGTTTTTT. Encoded protein: CASSWGVGAGELFF.

V gene TRBV6-5 combines with J gene TRBJ2-7; D gene ambiguous. This CDR3 contains 11 residues. CDR1 and CDR2 from the germline V gene are MNHEY and SVGAGI. Deletions cut 7 bases from V and 4 bases from J, with 8 bases between. The CDR3 DNA reads as TGTGCCAGCACCTCAGTATACGAGCAGTACTTC. As protein: CASTSVYEQYF.

This sequence joins TRBV5-6 and TRBJ1-6, with 10 positions matching TRBD1. The germline gives CDR1 SGHDT, CDR2 YYEEEE. There are 14 residues in the CDR3. V gave up 5 bases and J gave up 6 bases; unmatched junction bases: 2. The CDR3 is CASRRDRGNSPLHF. DNA for the CDR3: TGTGCCAGCAGACGGGACAGGGGTAATTCACCCCTCCACTTT.

The genes are TRBV6-5 and TRBJ2-7, with D unresolved. CDR1 is MNHEY and CDR2 is SVGAGI in the germline V gene. Trimming left V 7 bases short and J 1 base short, with 17 bases between. The CDR3 covers 15 residues. CDR3 sequence: CASTPSTSSSYEQYF. CDR3 bases: TGTGCCAGCACCCCGTCCACTTCATCTTCCTACGAGCAGTACTTC.

This rearrangement joins TRBV15 to TRBJ2-2; TRBD2 matches 13 bases. Germline loops: CDR1 LNHNV, CDR2 YYDKDF (reference sequence). V shed 3 bases and J 4 bases; nucleotides not matched to a gene: 11. CDR3 size: 19 residues. CDR3 amino acids: CATSSVELAGGPVTGELFF. CDR3 coding DNA: TGTGCCACCAGCAGCGTAGAACTAGCGGGGGGGCCGGTCACCGGGGAGCTGTTTTTT. Full variable domain (outside the CDR3, taken from reference TRBV15 and TRBJ2-2): DAMVIQNPRYQVTQFGKPVTLSCSQTLNHNVMYWYQQKSSQAPKLLFHYYDKDFNNEADTPDNFQSRRPNTSFCFLDIRSPGLGDTAMYLCATSSVELAGGPVTGELFFGEGSRLTVL.

DNA of the CDR3: TGTGCCAGCAGCTGCTTAGGGGCGAACACTGAAGCTTTCTTT. It specifies CASSCLGANTEAFF. The chain links TRBV7-2 to TRBJ1-1; TRBD1 might be the D (5 bases). Trimming removed 4 bases from V and 1 base from J, with 10 bases in between. Germline V gives CDR1 SGHTA, CDR2 FQGNSA. The CDR3 length is 14 residues.

This chain uses TRBV7-8 with TRBJ1-1; D ambiguous. Germline assignment: CDR1 SGHVS and CDR2 FQNEAQ. V lost 5 bases, J lost 2 bases, and 12 bases lay in between. This CDR3 comprises 14 residues. CDR3 in amino acids: CASSPKTFNTEAFF. The CDR3 DNA reads TGTGCCAGCAGCCCTAAAACCTTCAACACTGAAGCTTTCTTT.

This clone was recorded only once. J is TRBJ2-1 and V is TRBV5-1; 8 bases match TRBD2. The ends lost 0 bases at V and 6 bases at J; junction bases unmatched: 11. The germline CDR1 and CDR2 sequences are SGHRS and YFSETQ. The CDR3 has 17 amino acids. CDR3 nucleotides: TGCGCCAGCAGCTTGGCGAGTAGCGGGATTTCTGGCAATGAGCAGTTCTTC. Its protein is CASSLASSGISGNEQFF.